One and the same sample provided the 30 T cell receptor beta chains below, sequenced in a study of CD8+CD57+ T cells in acquired aplastic anemia. Before being chosen for sequencing, patients had shown CD8+CD57+ cell expansion by flow cytometry. The template used for profiling TCR beta VDJ and CDR3 was genomic DNA. TCRdb analysed the reads with MiXCR anew, one entry per CDR3 protein. The data contain 180,000 or so distinct CDR3 sequences, approximately 48% of them singletons. Material for sequencing was sorted CD4+, CD8+, or CD8+CD57+ T cells (not recorded which) from PBMCs. The receptor source for this set is a human donor with aplastic anemia.

The genes are TRBV11-2 and TRBJ2-1, with TRBD2 matching 11 bases. After removal of 6 bases from V and 5 bases from J, the junction contained 15 bases not matched to a gene. Germline CDR1 reads SGHAT; CDR2 reads FQNNGV. CDR3 length: 18 residues. The CDR3 spells CASRPLAGVTPYHNEQFF. In nucleotides, the CDR3 is TGTGCCAGCAGACCACTAGCGGGAGTCACACCTTACCACAATGAGCAGTTCTTC.

Remarks on this clonotype: This may stem from a read error, because a much larger clone lies one nucleotide away. This chain connects TRBV12-3 or TRBV12-4 to TRBJ2-5; 8 nucleotides match TRBD1. The CDR3 contains 17 residues. V lost 8 bases, J lost 4 bases, and 18 bases stayed unmatched. CDR3 sequence: CASWAALGQGYGETQYF. The CDR3 bases are TGTGCCAGCTGGGCTGCCCTTGGACAGGGTTATGGAGAGACCCAGTACTTC.

Many counts were recorded for this clonotype. This rearrangement joins TRBV11-3 to TRBJ1-1; 9 positions match TRBD1. J gave up 11 bases and V 3 bases, and 7 bases lay outside the gene matches. The CDR3 contains 13 residues. Germline V gene data show CDR1 as SGHNT and CDR2 as YENEEA. The CDR3 DNA reads TGTGCCAGCAGCTTGAACAGGGGGCGGGAGGCTTTCTTT. Its protein is CASSLNRGREAFF.

As to this clonotype: With a much larger clone just one base away, this may be a read error. In this CDR3 the conserved last residue, phenylalanine or tryptophan, is missing, so a read error is likely. DNA of the CDR3: TGTGCCAGCAGTAGACAGGGGAGGGGCTACACCCTC. Translation gives CASSRQGRGYTL. J is TRBJ1-2 and V is TRBV27; TRBD1 aligns across 8 bases. J lost 8 bases, V lost 5 bases, and 4 bases had no gene match. The CDR3 has 12 residues. CDR1 is MNHEY, CDR2 SMNVEV, per germline (reference sequence).

With regard to this clonotype: At one end, the junction sequence differs from germline, possibly due to a read error. The chain is built from TRBV20-1 and TRBJ2-1; TRBD1 matches 11 bases. The CDR3 loop spans 17 amino acids. CDR1 is DFQATT, CDR2 SNEGSKA, per germline (reference sequence). The CDR3 is CSPRVDRGPGSYNEQFF. The CDR3 nucleotides read TGCAGTCCTAGAGTGGACAGGGGGCCCGGGTCGTACAATGAGCAGTTCTTC.

V usage is TRBV3-1 and J usage is TRBJ2-7; D assignment may be TRBD1 or TRBD2 (5 bases each). Trimming stripped 3 bases from V and 6 bases from J, with 12 bases between. Germline V gene lookup returns CDR1 LGHDT and CDR2 YNNKEL (reference sequence). This CDR3 region has 13 residues. The CDR3 DNA sequence: TGTGCCAGCAGCCAGGGACCGTCGGTCGAGCAGTACTTC. As protein: CASSQGPSVEQYF.

By share of the sample, this clonotype is medium-sized. The chain links TRBV20-1 to TRBJ2-7, with 7 bases that match TRBD2. In germline, CDR1 is DFQATT, CDR2 SNEGSKA (reference sequence). V dropped 0 bases and J dropped 2; count of bases not matched to a gene: 4. This CDR3 spans 14 amino acids. CDR3 DNA: TGCAGTGCTAGAGATAAGCGGGGTCCCTACGAGCAGTACTTC. It yields the protein CSARDKRGPYEQYF.

The chain joins TRBV4-1 to TRBJ1-2, with 9 bases lining up with TRBD1. The CDR3 has 14 amino acids. Germline loops: CDR1 MGHRA, CDR2 YSYEKL. V lost 1 base to trimming and J lost 7 bases; unmatched junction nucleotides: 4. CDR3 loop: CASSQGDRVGGYTF. In nucleotides, the CDR3 is TGCGCCAGCAGCCAAGGGGACAGGGTTGGTGGCTACACCTTC.

V and J are TRBV19 and TRBJ1-5; D not resolved. V was pared by 4 bases and J by 1 base, with 8 bases between. Germline CDR1 is LNHDA and CDR2 is SQIVND (reference sequence). The CDR3 has 14 amino acids. The chain's CDR3 is CASSTSGSNQPQHF. CDR3 coding DNA: TGTGCCAGTAGTACCTCGGGAAGCAATCAGCCCCAGCATTTT.

The gene calls are TRBV5-1 and TRBJ2-2; the D gene could be TRBD1 or TRBD2 (5 bases each). V lost 0 bases to trimming and J lost 6 bases, with 9 bases between them. CDR1 SGHRS and CDR2 YFSETQ come from the germline V gene. This CDR3 is built from 14 residues. The CDR3 loop is CASSLALGAGELFF. The DNA of the CDR3 is TGCGCCAGCAGCTTGGCCTTGGGGGCCGGGGAGCTGTTTTTT.

The V call is TRBV11-2, the J call TRBJ2-3; 9 nucleotides line up with TRBD2. J lost 3 bases, V lost 10 bases, and 11 bases had no gene match. The CDR3 totals 15 residues. Germline-derived CDR1 and CDR2 are SGHAT and FQNNGV. CDR3: CATDTSGWFTDTQYF. DNA for the CDR3: TGTGCCACCGACACTAGCGGGTGGTTTACAGATACGCAGTATTTT.

This clonotype was seen a handful of times. The rearrangement joins TRBV2 to TRBJ2-7; 7 nucleotides agree with TRBD1. Germline loops: CDR1 SNHLY, CDR2 FYNNEI. V lost 8 bases, J lost 3 bases, and 7 bases stayed unmatched. The CDR3 consists of 13 residues. CDR3 nucleotide sequence: TGTGCCAGCTCGGGACAGAGAGTCTACGAGCAGTACTTC. Its protein is CASSGQRVYEQYF. Drawing the rest from reference TRBV2 and TRBJ2-7, the complete variable domain is EPEVTQTPSHQVTQMGQEVILRCVPISNHLYFYWYRQILGQKVEFLVSFYNNEISEKSEIFDDQFSVERPDGSNFTLKIRSTKLEDSAMYFCASSGQRVYEQYFGPGTRLTVT.

This clonotype was counted at least ten times. The CDR3 DNA reads TGCAGTGCTAGAGATCCCCAGGGGGCCTATGAAAAACTGTTTTTT. It codes for CSARDPQGAYEKLFF. The rearrangement uses TRBV20-1 and TRBJ1-4, with 8 bases that match TRBD1. Germline-derived CDR1 and CDR2 are DFQATT and SNEGSKA (reference sequence). This CDR3 comprises 15 residues. After removal of 0 bases from V and 6 bases from J, the junction contained 6 bases not matched to a gene.

This clonotype showed up many times. This rearrangement joins TRBV19 to TRBJ2-5, with D hard to call. The germline V gene encodes CDR1 LNHDA and CDR2 SQIVND (reference sequence). V shed 2 bases and J shed 1 base, with 8 bases lying between them. The CDR3 length is 14 residues. The CDR3 bases are TGTGCCAGTAGTATAACCGCCCTCCAAGAGACCCAGTACTTC. Its translation: CASSITALQETQYF.

In this sample, this clonotype turned up a few times. This sequence joins TRBV29-1 and TRBJ2-5; no clear D. Germline CDR1 is SQVTM and CDR2 is ANQGSEA. The CDR3 contains 13 residues. Trimming removed 8 bases at V and 1 base at J, with 14 bases between. The CDR3 protein is CSSSGLSQETQYF. As DNA, the CDR3 is TGCAGCTCGTCGGGCCTATCCCAAGAGACCCAGTACTTC.

This clonotype came up many times. V usage is TRBV20-1 and J usage is TRBJ1-1; 10 bases line up with TRBD1. Germline V gene sequence: CDR1 DFQATT, CDR2 SNEGSKA (reference sequence). The CDR3 has 17 amino acids. The junction had 10 bases not matched to a gene; V was cut back by 1 base and J by 2 bases. The CDR3 here is CSARGIHPTGGNTEAFF. CDR3 in DNA: TGCAGTGCTAGAGGTATCCATCCGACAGGGGGCAACACTGAAGCTTTCTTT.

This clonotype has ten or more counts. The V and J genes are TRBV15 and TRBJ2-5; 10 bases align to TRBD1. The CDR3 is made up of 18 amino acids. The junction had 9 bases not matched to a gene; V was cut back by 1 base and J by 1 base. Looked up from germline, CDR1 is LNHNV and CDR2 is YYDKDF (reference sequence). DNA of the CDR3: TGTGCCACCAGCAGAGTTGCGAGGGGACAGGGGTCCCAAGAGACCCAGTACTTC. Translation: CATSRVARGQGSQETQYF.

V usage is TRBV20-1 and J usage is TRBJ1-2; D remains unclear. Per the germline V gene, CDR1 is DFQATT and CDR2 is SNEGSKA (reference sequence). The CDR3 length is 9 residues. V was shortened by 8 bases and J by 3 bases, with 4 bases between the two germline ends. The CDR3 is CSCDYGYTF. CDR3 nucleotides: TGCAGTTGCGACTATGGCTACACCTTC.

Regarding this clonotype: The conserved closing phenylalanine or tryptophan is absent in this CDR3, likely reflecting a read error. This chain connects TRBV10-3 to TRBJ2-1; a weak D match, TRBD2 (5 bases). Germline CDR1 and CDR2: ENHRY and SYGVKD. The CDR3 runs to 13 residues. The V and J ends lost 4 bases and 8 bases respectively, with 12 bases between them. The CDR3 is CAISGSSGYEQFL. DNA for the CDR3: TGTGCCATCAGTGGATCCAGCGGCTATGAGCAGTTCCTC.

This clonotype was recorded only once. At one boundary the junction diverges from the germline segment, which might be a read error. The rearrangement uses TRBV24-1 and TRBJ1-1, with unresolved D. The CDR3 has 15 residues. Germline loops: CDR1 KGHDR, CDR2 SFDVKD. The chain's CDR3 is CATSDTTTRPPRAFF. As DNA, the CDR3 is TGTGCCACCAGTGATACCACGACAAGACCCCCAAGAGCTTTTTTT.

V is TRBV11-2 and J is TRBJ1-2; TRBD1 matches 10 bases. The germline CDR1 and CDR2 sequences are SGHAT and FQNNGV. The CDR3 is 15 residues long. Trimming removed 4 bases from V and 2 bases from J; junction bases left unmatched: 4. CDR3 nucleotide sequence: TGTGCCAGCAGCTCGCCGGGACAGGGGAACTATGGCTACACCTTC. It codes for CASSSPGQGNYGYTF. Variable domain in full (rest from reference TRBV11-2 and TRBJ1-2): EAGVAQSPRYKIIEKRQSVAFWCNPISGHATLYWYQQILGQGPKLLIQFQNNGVVDDSQLPKDRFSAERLKGVDSTLKIQPAKLEDSAVYLCASSSPGQGNYGYTFGSGTRLTVV.

This clonotype was detected only a few times. The chain is built from TRBV5-4 and TRBJ1-2, with D perhaps TRBD1 (6 bases). With 4 bases removed from V and 8 bases from J, the gap between germline ends came to 21 bases. The CDR3 totals 15 residues. Looked up from germline, CDR1 is SGHNT and CDR2 is YYREEE (reference sequence). Here the CDR3 reads CASSPLAGAIKGYTF. Written as DNA, the CDR3 is TGTGCCAGCAGCCCATTGGCAGGGGCAATTAAGGGCTACACCTTC.

This clonotype was picked up a small number of times. The rearrangement joins TRBV6-1 to TRBJ1-4, with D unclear. CDR3 length: 16 residues. CDR1 is MNHNS and CDR2 is SASEGT in the germline V gene. Trimming pared 7 bases from V and 3 bases from J, leaving 18 bases between. CDR3 DNA: TGTGCCAGCAAACTAGGTAGAGGACGGGCTAATGAAAAACTGTTTTTT. Protein: CASKLGRGRANEKLFF.

This clonotype was observed at least ten times. CDR3 in amino acids: CASSMGDSPAQYF. CDR3 nucleotides: TGTGCCAGTAGTATGGGTGACTCCCCGGCGCAGTATTTT. The chain combines TRBV19 with TRBJ2-3; the D is unclear. Per the germline V gene, CDR1 is LNHDA and CDR2 is SQIVND (reference sequence). The CDR3 is 13 residues long. Deletions cut 3 bases from V and 10 bases from J, with 14 bases between.

The rearrangement links TRBV9 to TRBJ2-7; 7 positions agree with TRBD1. The CDR3 has 15 amino acids. V dropped 4 bases and J dropped 7; count of bases not matched to a gene: 14. CDR1 SGDLS and CDR2 YYNGEE come from the germline V gene. In DNA, the CDR3 is TGTGCCAGCAGCCTCAGACAGGGCACCCCGGGGGAGCAGTACTTC. Amino acids: CASSLRQGTPGEQYF.

At least ten counts were recorded for this clonotype. This chain connects TRBV20-1 to TRBJ2-2; D is ambiguous. Between the trimmed V and J ends, which lost 3 bases and 6 bases, there was a span of 5 bases. Germline assignment: CDR1 DFQATT and CDR2 SNEGSKA (reference sequence). This CDR3 region has 11 residues. The CDR3 reads CSARGSGELFF. The CDR3 region has the DNA TGCAGTGCTAGGGGTTCCGGGGAGCTGTTTTTT.

This chain joins TRBV6-1 and TRBJ2-1, with TRBD1 as a possible D gene (5 bases). Trimming removed 6 bases from V and 0 bases from J, with 15 bases in between. The CDR3 has 16 residues. Germline CDR1 MNHNS, CDR2 SASEGT. The CDR3: CASRLRRGSSYNEQFF. CDR3 bases: TGTGCCAGCAGACTCCGTAGGGGAAGCTCCTACAATGAGCAGTTCTTC.

The CDR3 DNA reads as TGTGCCAGCAGCCGACGGATCACAGATACGCAGTATTTT. Protein product: CASSRRITDTQYF. The chain employs TRBV9 and TRBJ2-3; D unclear. The CDR3 has 13 amino acids. Germline V gene data show CDR1 as SGDLS and CDR2 as YYNGEE. The V end was cut by 4 bases, the J end by 2 bases, with 8 bases between.

This clonotype has a single count. J is TRBJ2-5 and V is TRBV14, with D maybe TRBD1 (5 bases). Germline loops: CDR1 SGHDN, CDR2 FVKESK. Deletions cut 2 bases from V and 4 bases from J, with 14 bases between. The CDR3 is 15 amino acids. The CDR3 DNA is TGTGCCAGCAGCCAACTGGCGAACAGGCCAGAGACCCAGTACTTC. This translates into CASSQLANRPETQYF.

The CDR3 bases are TGCAGTGCTAGTCTCTGGCGGGACGAATCCTACGAGCAGTACTTC. Amino acids: CSASLWRDESYEQYF. The J gene is TRBJ2-7, the V gene TRBV20-1; TRBD2 might be the D (6 bases). The germline V and J ends were trimmed by 3 bases and 1 base, with 16 bases remaining between them. Germline CDR1 is DFQATT and CDR2 is SNEGSKA (reference sequence). The CDR3 spans 15 residues.